These 24 T cell receptor beta chains share one sample of origin, sequenced in a study of blood T cell repertoires in COVID-19. The data were produced by immunoSEQ multiplex PCR, yet TCRdb's version contains in-frame clones alone and is incomplete. The sample includes 450,000 or so clones, 80% to 95% of them seen just once. The specimen was PBMCs or T cells enriched from blood (not recorded which). All receptors derive from a man between 18 and 29 years old who had recovered from COVID-19.

The chain carries TRBV18 and TRBJ1-2; maybe TRBD1 (6 bases). Germline V gene sequence: CDR1 KGHSH, CDR2 LQKENI. The CDR3 runs 16 residues. V lost 6 bases to trimming and J lost 8 bases, with 25 bases between them. The CDR3 spells CASSPSGTMSPGGYTF. DNA of the CDR3: TGTGCCAGCTCTCCCTCCGGGACAATGAGTCCGGGCGGCTACACCTTC.

J is TRBJ1-5 and V is TRBV5-1, with 8 bases fitting TRBD1. From germline, CDR1 is SGHRS and CDR2 YFSETQ. Trimming removed 3 bases from V and 7 bases from J; junction bases left unmatched: 9. CDR3 length equals 15 residues. The CDR3 here is CASSSAGGVGQPQHF. In DNA, the CDR3 is TGCGCCAGCAGCTCGGCAGGGGGCGTGGGGCAGCCCCAGCATTTT. Using reference TRBV5-1 and TRBJ1-5 for the parts outside the CDR3, the full variable domain is KAGVTQTPRYLIKTRGQQVTLSCSPISGHRSVSWYQQTPGQGLQFLFEYFSETQRNKGNFPGRFSGRQFSNSRSEMNVSTLELGDSALYLCASSSAGGVGQPQHFGDGTRLSIL.

The rearrangement uses TRBV5-4 and TRBJ2-5, with 7 bases that match TRBD1. CDR1 and CDR2 (germline): SGHNT, YYREEE (reference sequence). The CDR3 extends over 14 amino acids. V was pared by 2 bases and J by 2 bases, with 3 bases of the junction left unmatched. The CDR3 nucleotides read TGTGCCAGCAGCTTCGGGACAGAGCAAGAGACCCAGTACTTC. Its protein product is CASSFGTEQETQYF.

The rearrangement links TRBV5-5 to TRBJ1-2; 7 bases map to TRBD1. Germline CDR1 is SGHKS and CDR2 is YYEKEE (reference sequence). V gave up 5 bases and J gave up 2 bases; unmatched junction bases: 9. This CDR3 is built from 15 residues. DNA of the CDR3: TGTGCCAGCAGACTCACGGACAGGCAGAACTATGGCTACACCTTC. Encoded protein: CASRLTDRQNYGYTF. Full variable domain (rest looked up from reference TRBV5-5 and TRBJ1-2): DAGVTQSPTHLIKTRGQQVTLRCSPISGHKSVSWYQQVLGQGPQFIFQYYEKEERGRGNFPDRFSARQFPNYSSELNVNALLLGDSALYLCASRLTDRQNYGYTFGSGTRLTVV.

This rearrangement joins TRBV18 to TRBJ1-6, with 8 bases aligning to TRBD1. There are 15 residues in the CDR3. V gave up 6 bases and J gave up 10 bases; unmatched junction bases: 11. CDR1 KGHSH and CDR2 LQKENI come from the germline V gene. The CDR3 sequence: CASSPGTGFDSPLHF. In nucleotides, the CDR3 is TGTGCCAGCTCCCCGGGGACAGGTTTTGACTCACCCCTCCACTTT.

The chain combines TRBV5-5 with TRBJ1-2, with D possibly matching TRBD1 (6 bases). Trimming stripped 6 bases from V and 8 bases from J, with 20 bases between. From germline, CDR1 is SGHKS and CDR2 YYEKEE (reference sequence). This CDR3 is built from 14 residues. CDR3 DNA sequence: TGTGCCAGCAATACACAGGGAACCGGGAAAGGCTACACCTTC. Amino acid sequence: CASNTQGTGKGYTF.

V usage is TRBV14 and J usage is TRBJ1-1, with D tentatively TRBD1 (5 bases). CDR3 length: 13 residues. V lost 4 bases and J lost 1, with 7 bases in between. The germline CDR1 and CDR2 sequences are SGHDN and FVKESK. The CDR3 sequence: CASSRTRNTEAFF. The CDR3 region has the DNA TGTGCCAGCAGCCGGACAAGGAACACTGAAGCTTTCTTT.

The rearrangement uses TRBV7-9 and TRBJ1-2; 7 bases are shared with TRBD1. The germline V gene encodes CDR1 SEHNR and CDR2 FQNEAQ (reference sequence). This CDR3 has 15 residues. V lost 6 bases to trimming and J lost 8 bases; unmatched junction nucleotides: 15. Here the CDR3 DNA reads TGTGCCAGCAGTCACTCCGACAGGGAGGAACGAGGCTACACCTTC. Protein sequence: CASSHSDREERGYTF.

J is TRBJ2-2 and V is TRBV28; TRBD1 might be the D (5 bases). The germline V gene encodes CDR1 MDHEN and CDR2 SYDVKM. The CDR3 loop spans 15 amino acids. Trimming removed 7 bases at V and 6 bases at J, with 18 bases between. CDR3 sequence reads: CASKLDFLGPGELFF. The CDR3 coding sequence is TGTGCCAGCAAGCTGGATTTCCTGGGGCCCGGGGAGCTGTTTTTT.

As for this clone: The same CDR3 can be traced to other DNA sequences in this sample. The chain recombines TRBV25-1 with TRBJ1-6, with a tentative D call TRBD1 (6 bases). V dropped 6 bases and J dropped 7 bases, with 10 bases sitting between them. Germline V gene lookup returns CDR1 MGHDK and CDR2 SYGVNS. There are 13 residues in the CDR3. The CDR3 protein is CASRDRNNSPLHF. As DNA, the CDR3 is TGTGCCAGCAGGGACAGAAACAATTCACCCCTCCACTTT.

The rearrangement links TRBV7-3 to TRBJ2-3, with 10 bases aligning to TRBD2. The CDR3 sequence is 20 residues long. V dropped 0 bases and J dropped 5; count of bases not matched to a gene: 17. Per the germline V gene, CDR1 is SGHTA and CDR2 is FQGTGA. CDR3 sequence reads: CASSLTGASGRAGSLDTQYF. CDR3 DNA: TGTGCCAGCAGCTTAACGGGCGCGAGCGGGAGGGCCGGAAGTTTAGATACGCAGTATTTT. The full variable domain, completed using reference TRBV7-3 and TRBJ2-3, is GAGVSQTPSNKVTEKGKYVELRCDPISGHTALYWYRQSLGQGPEFLIYFQGTGAADDSGLPNDRFFAVRPEGSVSTLKIQRTERGDSAVYLCASSLTGASGRAGSLDTQYFGPGTRLTVL.

This chain connects TRBV6-5 to TRBJ2-2, with 7 bases matching TRBD1. V trimming: 9 bases; J trimming: 6 bases; junction bases outside the gene matches: 4. The CDR3 covers 12 residues. Germline V lookup: CDR1 MNHEY, CDR2 SVGAGI. The DNA for the CDR3 is TGTGCCAGTATGAGGGGGCCCGGGGAGCTGTTTTTT. Amino acid sequence: CASMRGPGELFF.

This clone was detected only a few times. V usage is TRBV10-1 and J usage is TRBJ2-2, with D tentatively TRBD1 (5 bases). The ends were cut back, 4 bases at V and 5 bases at J, with 11 bases in the middle. CDR1 and CDR2 (germline): WNHNN, SYGVQD (reference sequence). The CDR3 runs 14 residues. The CDR3 DNA reads TGCGCCAGCAGTGCAGGGTCGTCGACCGGGGAGCTGTTTTTT. This gives the protein CASSAGSSTGELFF.

The rearrangement joins TRBV19 to TRBJ2-1; D uncertain. Trimming took 7 bases from V and 0 from J, leaving 10 bases between them. The germline V gene has CDR1 LNHDA and CDR2 SQIVND (reference sequence). The CDR3 contains 14 residues. The CDR3 DNA reads TGTGCCAGTAAGTTTAGTGGCTCCTACAATGAGCAGTTCTTC. Residues: CASKFSGSYNEQFF.

The chain uses TRBV7-3 and TRBJ1-2; TRBD1 might be the D (5 bases). Germline V gene data show CDR1 as SGHTA and CDR2 as FQGTGA. Trimming removed 8 bases from V and 6 bases from J, with 16 bases in between. This CDR3 is built from 13 residues. Written as DNA, the CDR3 is TGTGCCAGCGGCGGGGGATTTGGAAATGGCTACACCTTC. Residues: CASGGGFGNGYTF.

The chain recombines TRBV7-9 with TRBJ2-5; 7 bases are a match to TRBD1. CDR3 length: 15 amino acids. V trimming: 5 bases; J trimming: 2 bases; junction bases outside the gene matches: 8. Germline V gene data show CDR1 as SEHNR and CDR2 as FQNEAQ (reference sequence). CDR3: CASSLGRGRQETQYF. The CDR3 nucleotides are TGTGCCAGCAGCCTGGGAAGGGGGCGGCAAGAGACCCAGTACTTC.

This rearrangement joins TRBV3-1 (or the pseudogene TRBV3-2) to TRBJ1-5, with D unresolved. CDR1 and CDR2 from the germline V gene are LGHDT and YNNKEL (reference sequence). Trimming removed 4 bases at V and 6 bases at J, with 13 bases between. The CDR3 totals 14 residues. CDR3 bases: TGTGCCAGCAGCCCGAATGCCCTCGGTCAGCCCCAGCATTTT. Translated: CASSPNALGQPQHF.

The rearrangement joins TRBV5-1 to TRBJ1-5; tentatively, D is TRBD1 (6 bases). Deletions cut 1 base from V and 7 bases from J, with 9 bases between. Germline lookup yields CDR1 SGHRS and CDR2 YFSETQ. The CDR3 runs to 13 residues. The CDR3 coding sequence is TGCGCCAGCAGCTTGCAACAGGGCCAGCCCCAGCATTTT. It codes for CASSLQQGQPQHF.

V gene TRBV30 combines with J gene TRBJ2-7; D unclear. CDR3 size: 14 residues. Germline-derived CDR1 and CDR2 are GTSNPN and SVGIG (reference sequence). Between the trimmed V and J ends, which lost 2 bases and 4 bases, there was a span of 15 bases. The CDR3 loop reads CAWSLASPRYEQYF. The DNA for the CDR3 is TGTGCCTGGAGTTTGGCTTCTCCCCGTTACGAGCAGTACTTC.

The sample holds many counts of this clone. For the CDR3, the DNA is TGTGCCACCGAGGGACTTTACACCGGGGAGCTGTTTTTT. Residues: CATEGLYTGELFF. The chain carries TRBV24-1 and TRBJ2-2; D is perhaps TRBD2 (6 bases). The CDR3 loop spans 13 amino acids. Germline V gene data show CDR1 as KGHDR and CDR2 as SFDVKD. The ends were cut back, 9 bases at V and 3 bases at J, with 10 bases in the middle.

This chain links TRBV11-2 with TRBJ2-5; TRBD2 matches at 8 bases. The CDR3 covers 16 residues. V was pared by 4 bases and J by 1 base, with 8 bases of the junction left unmatched. Germline V gene lookup returns CDR1 SGHAT and CDR2 FQNNGV. CDR3: CASSSLAGKIQETQYF. The CDR3 DNA is TGTGCCAGCAGCTCTCTAGCGGGCAAAATCCAAGAGACCCAGTACTTC.

The chain recombines TRBV30 with TRBJ2-1; D perhaps matches TRBD2 (6 bases). The CDR3 is 12 residues long. The ends were cut back, 4 bases at V and 5 bases at J, with 9 bases in the middle. Germline assignment: CDR1 GTSNPN and CDR2 SVGIG (reference sequence). The CDR3 spells CAWTSDNNEQFF. The CDR3 DNA sequence: TGTGCCTGGACTAGCGATAACAATGAGCAGTTCTTC. The full variable domain, with the rest looked up from reference TRBV30 and TRBJ2-1, is SQTIHQWPATLVQPVGSPLSLECTVEGTSNPNLYWYRQAAGRGLQLLFYSVGIGQISSEVPQNLSASRPQDRQFILSSKKLLLSDSGFYLCAWTSDNNEQFFGPGTRLTVL.

The rearrangement uses TRBV5-6 and TRBJ1-2; 7 positions match TRBD1. The V gene's germline CDR1 is SGHDT and CDR2 YYEEEE. This CDR3 has 14 amino acids. The V segment lost 4 bases and the J segment 8 bases; nucleotides outside the gene matches: 11. CDR3 protein: CASSTFDRAGGYTF. DNA of the CDR3: TGTGCCAGCAGCACTTTCGACAGGGCTGGCGGCTACACCTTC.

V is TRBV27 and J is TRBJ2-7, with D possibly matching TRBD1 (5 bases). The ends were cut back, 2 bases at V and 2 bases at J, with 13 bases in the middle. Per germline, CDR1 MNHEY and CDR2 SMNVEV (reference sequence). The CDR3 sequence is 15 residues long. CDR3 residues: CASSLRGQTPYEQYF. CDR3 DNA: TGTGCCAGCAGTTTAAGAGGACAAACGCCCTACGAGCAGTACTTC.